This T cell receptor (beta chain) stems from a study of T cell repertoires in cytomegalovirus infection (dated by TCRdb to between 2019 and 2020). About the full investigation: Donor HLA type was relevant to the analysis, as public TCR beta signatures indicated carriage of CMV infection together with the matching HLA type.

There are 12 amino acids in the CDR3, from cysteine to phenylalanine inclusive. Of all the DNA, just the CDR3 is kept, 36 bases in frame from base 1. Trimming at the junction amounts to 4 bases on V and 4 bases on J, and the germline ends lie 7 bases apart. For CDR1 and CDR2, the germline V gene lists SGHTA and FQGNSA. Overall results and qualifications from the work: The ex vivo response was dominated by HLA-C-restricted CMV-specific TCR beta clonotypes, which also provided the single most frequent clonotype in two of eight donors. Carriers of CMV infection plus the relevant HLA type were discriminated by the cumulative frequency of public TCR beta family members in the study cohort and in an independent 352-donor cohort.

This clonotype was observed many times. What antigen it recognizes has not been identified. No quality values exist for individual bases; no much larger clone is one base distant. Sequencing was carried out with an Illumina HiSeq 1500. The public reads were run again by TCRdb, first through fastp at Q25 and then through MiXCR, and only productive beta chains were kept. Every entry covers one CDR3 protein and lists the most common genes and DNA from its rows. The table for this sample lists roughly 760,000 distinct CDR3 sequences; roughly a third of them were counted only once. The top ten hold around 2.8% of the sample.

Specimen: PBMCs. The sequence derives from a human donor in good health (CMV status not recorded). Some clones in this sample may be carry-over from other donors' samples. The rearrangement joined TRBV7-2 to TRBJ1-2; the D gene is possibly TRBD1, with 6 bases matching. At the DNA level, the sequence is TGTGCCAGCAGCTCGGACAGCTATGGCTACACCTTC. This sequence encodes CASSSDSYGYTF.